The 27 T cell receptor beta chains in this list originate from one sample, sequenced in a study of cytomegalovirus exposure and HLA in healthy donors. Vbeta (60) and Jbeta (13) primers were used in the PCR. Sequencing used immunoSEQ multiplex PCR; TCRdb keeps in-frame clones, though not all of them. In the table there are 120,000 to 150,000 clones, 65% to 80% of which are singletons. Input material: PBMCs. Every receptor here comes from a male donor in good health and CMV-seropositive.

The chain recombines TRBV5-8 with TRBJ1-5; tentative D call: TRBD1 (5 bases). V lost 0 bases and J 2 bases, leaving 6 bases between the germline ends. The CDR3 covers 14 residues. Per germline, CDR1 SGHTS and CDR2 YDEGEE. CDR3 DNA sequence: TGTGCCAGCAGCTTGGAAGGGGGCAATCAGCCCCAGCATTTT. Amino acid sequence: CASSLEGGNQPQHF.

This chain uses TRBV6-5 with TRBJ2-5; 10 bases agree with TRBD2. V was pared by 5 bases and J by 4 bases, with 7 bases of the junction left unmatched. Germline V CDR1 and CDR2: MNHEY, SVGAGI. The CDR3 is 15 residues long. The CDR3 region has the DNA TGTGCCAGCAGTGCCGGGACTAGCGATGGAGAGACCCAGTACTTC. Its translation is CASSAGTSDGETQYF.

The V call is TRBV4-3, the J call TRBJ1-2, with TRBD1 identical over 7 bases. CDR1 is LGHNA and CDR2 is YSLEER in the germline V gene. The CDR3 covers 15 residues. After removal of 0 bases from V and 5 bases from J, the junction contained 6 bases not matched to a gene. DNA of the CDR3: TGCGCCAGCAGCCAAGAAAAGGGGGCCGCATATGGCTACACCTTC. Translation: CASSQEKGAAYGYTF.

The genes are TRBV29-1 and TRBJ1-1, with a tentative D call TRBD1 (5 bases). Germline values: CDR1 SQVTM, CDR2 ANQGSEA. Trimming stripped 5 bases from V and 11 bases from J, with 15 bases between. This CDR3 spans 11 amino acids. The CDR3 nucleotides are TGCAGCGTTCCTAGAGCAGGGAACGCTTTCTTT. Its translation is CSVPRAGNAFF.

CDR3 region: CASSSGGLNTGELFF. DNA of the CDR3: TGTGCCAGCAGTTCGGGGGGGCTTAACACCGGGGAGCTGTTTTTT. The V gene is TRBV27, the J gene TRBJ2-2, with TRBD2 identical over 8 bases. The CDR3 extends over 15 amino acids. Germline V gives CDR1 MNHEY, CDR2 SMNVEV (reference sequence). After removal of 4 bases from V and 2 bases from J, the junction contained 3 bases not matched to a gene.

The chain couples TRBV6-5 to TRBJ2-3; 7 nucleotides agree with TRBD2. This CDR3 region has 14 residues. With 2 bases clipped from V and 5 bases from J, the junction kept 4 bases outside the gene matches. CDR1 is MNHEY, CDR2 SVGAGI, per germline. CDR3 nucleotide sequence: TGTGCCAGCAGTTACCCAGGGAGGGAAGATACGCAGTATTTT. This sequence encodes CASSYPGREDTQYF.

This chain joins TRBV18 and TRBJ2-6, with D perhaps TRBD2 (6 bases). The CDR3 totals 16 residues. CDR1 is KGHSH and CDR2 is LQKENI in the germline V gene. V was pared by 3 bases and J by 1 base, with 10 bases between. DNA for the CDR3: TGTGCCAGCTCACCCTCGGGGGATTCTGGGGCCAACGTCCTGACTTTC. Its protein product is CASSPSGDSGANVLTF.

Only a few counts were recorded for this clone. This chain joins TRBV11-3 and TRBJ2-2; D is perhaps TRBD2 (5 bases). The germline V gene encodes CDR1 SGHNT and CDR2 YENEEA. There are 15 residues in the CDR3. With 4 bases removed from V and 5 bases from J, the gap between germline ends came to 14 bases. The CDR3 sequence: CASSSETIGTGELFF. The DNA of the CDR3 is TGTGCCAGCAGCTCGGAGACTATAGGGACCGGGGAGCTGTTTTTT.

This rearrangement joins TRBV5-8 to TRBJ2-2; a weak D match, TRBD2 (6 bases). CDR1 is SGHTS and CDR2 is YDEGEE in the germline V gene. The ends were cut back, 7 bases at V and 5 bases at J, with 18 bases in the middle. The CDR3 spans 15 residues. The DNA of the CDR3 is TGTGCCAGCGTTCCGGGGACCGGAGGGACCGGGGAGCTGTTTTTT. Protein: CASVPGTGGTGELFF.

Regarding this clone: Other DNA sequences from this sample encode an identical CDR3 as well. The chain employs TRBV5-8 and TRBJ1-1, with 8 bases matching TRBD1. Germline trimming cut 1 base from V and 4 bases from J; bases unmatched to any gene: 6. There are 15 residues in the CDR3. Germline CDR1 is SGHTS and CDR2 is YDEGEE. The CDR3 loop is CASSLIGTGGTEAFF. The CDR3, as DNA: TGTGCCAGCAGCTTGATCGGCACAGGGGGCACTGAAGCTTTCTTT.

The gene calls are TRBV18 and TRBJ2-6, with D possibly matching TRBD1 (6 bases). The V and J ends lost 2 bases and 0 bases respectively, with 14 bases between them. The CDR3 covers 18 residues. Germline lookup yields CDR1 KGHSH and CDR2 LQKENI. CDR3 loop: CASSPSTGTASGANVLTF. The DNA of the CDR3 is TGTGCCAGCTCACCATCGACAGGAACGGCCTCTGGGGCCAACGTCCTGACTTTC.

The chain carries TRBV23-1 and TRBJ1-4; 7 bases are shared with TRBD1. Being an ORF, TRBV23-1 has a function that is uncertain. With V trimmed by 1 base and J by 8 bases, 13 bases remained unmatched. The CDR3 sequence is 17 residues long. DNA for the CDR3: TGCGCCAGCAGTCAATTGACGCCCGGACAGGTACTCGAAAAACTGTTTTTT. Its protein product is CASSQLTPGQVLEKLFF.

The chain's CDR3 is CASSFRQPYEQYF. The DNA for the CDR3 is TGTGCCAGCAGCTTCAGACAGCCCTACGAGCAGTACTTC. The chain recombines TRBV5-5 with TRBJ2-7; D possibly corresponds to TRBD1 (5 bases). Trimming left V 2 bases short and J 2 bases short, with 8 bases between. CDR3 size: 13 residues. Germline V gives CDR1 SGHKS, CDR2 YYEKEE (reference sequence).

The J gene is TRBJ2-7, the V gene TRBV27; 8 positions agree with TRBD1. This CDR3 region has 16 residues. Germline V gene sequence: CDR1 MNHEY, CDR2 SMNVEV (reference sequence). V gave up 5 bases and J gave up 5 bases; unmatched junction bases: 14. CDR3 nucleotide sequence: TGTGCCAGCAGTCTTACATCTCAGGGGGCACGGAACGAGCAGTACTTC. Its translation: CASSLTSQGARNEQYF.

The chain has TRBV4-3 and TRBJ1-2; TRBD1 might be the D (5 bases). The CDR3 contains 16 residues. Germline assignment: CDR1 LGHNA and CDR2 YSLEER. V gave up 2 bases and J gave up 1 base, with 14 bases separating them. The CDR3 DNA reads TGCGCCAGCAGCCAAAGTCGGGGGAGGGTTAACTATGGCTACACCTTC. Residues: CASSQSRGRVNYGYTF.

V gene TRBV27 combines with J gene TRBJ1-5; weak D call: TRBD1 (6 bases). The CDR3 is made up of 15 amino acids. CDR1 and CDR2 from the germline V gene are MNHEY and SMNVEV (reference sequence). The ends were cut back, 3 bases at V and 2 bases at J, with 11 bases in the middle. CDR3 amino acids: CASSFLGQGNQPQHF. In DNA form, the CDR3 reads TGTGCCAGCAGTTTTTTGGGACAAGGCAATCAGCCCCAGCATTTT.

This clone was counted only a few times. The J gene is TRBJ2-1, the V gene TRBV6-5, with D hard to call. The germline gives CDR1 MNHEY, CDR2 SVGAGI. The CDR3 consists of 14 residues. The V gene lost 0 bases and the J gene lost 4 bases, with 7 bases spanning the gap. Written as DNA, the CDR3 is TGTGCCAGCAGTTACTCCCCAGGTTACAATGAGCAGTTCTTC. Its protein product is CASSYSPGYNEQFF.

The chain links TRBV5-1 to TRBJ2-7; 12 nucleotides line up with TRBD2. CDR3 length: 16 residues. Looked up from germline, CDR1 is SGHRS and CDR2 is YFSETQ. With V trimmed by 4 bases and J by 2 bases, 7 bases remained unmatched. CDR3 bases: TGCGCCAGCAGCCATGGACTAGCGGGATTGGCCTACGAGCAGTACTTC. It is translated as CASSHGLAGLAYEQYF.

The genes are TRBV21-1 and TRBJ1-4; TRBD1, the D gene given by the table, was not confirmed from the DNA. TRBV21-1 is termed a pseudogene. The CDR3 consists of 16 residues. The CDR3 sequence is CASSKRSDRGNEKLFF. DNA for the CDR3: TGTGCCAGCAGCAAACGGTCGGACAGGGGGAATGAAAAACTGTTTTTT.

The rearrangement uses TRBV7-2 and TRBJ2-1; D call uncertain. Between the trimmed V and J ends, which lost 2 bases and 6 bases, there was a span of 8 bases. The CDR3 is 13 residues long. CDR1 and CDR2 (germline): SGHTA, FQGNSA. DNA for the CDR3: TGTGCCAGCAGCTTATTATTGTCCAATGAGCAGTTCTTC. Amino acid sequence: CASSLLLSNEQFF. Drawing the rest from reference TRBV7-2 and TRBJ2-1, the complete variable domain is GAGVSQSPSNKVTEKGKDVELRCDPISGHTALYWYRQSLGQGLEFLIYFQGNSAPDKSGLPSDRFSAERTGGSVSTLTIQRTQQEDSAVYLCASSLLLSNEQFFGPGTRLTVL.

For this clone: Other nucleotide sequences in the sample specify the same CDR3. V usage is TRBV19 and J usage is TRBJ1-3; D remains ambiguous. Germline lookup yields CDR1 LNHDA and CDR2 SQIVND (reference sequence). The CDR3 length is 13 residues. V lost 5 bases and J lost 0, with 5 bases in between. The CDR3 bases are TGTGCCAGTAGTGTCTACTCTGGAAACACCATATATTTT. It yields the protein CASSVYSGNTIYF.

The chain combines TRBV27 with TRBJ1-5; D is perhaps TRBD1 (6 bases). Per germline, CDR1 MNHEY and CDR2 SMNVEV (reference sequence). The CDR3 is made up of 14 amino acids. V was shortened by 10 bases and J by 4 bases, with 17 bases between the two germline ends. The DNA for the CDR3 is TGTGCCACGAGGGGGGAGGGAACAAATCAGCCCCAGCATTTT. Its protein product is CATRGEGTNQPQHF.

This sequence joins TRBV7-3 and TRBJ1-1; D is unclear. Germline CDR1 SGHTA, CDR2 FQGTGA. The CDR3 is made up of 14 amino acids. V lost 4 bases, J lost 2 bases, and 11 bases lay in between. Here the CDR3 DNA reads TGTGCCAGCAGCTACTCGGGGTCCAACACTGAAGCTTTCTTT. Translation: CASSYSGSNTEAFF.

The V call is TRBV5-4, the J call TRBJ2-3, with a weak D call TRBD2 (6 bases). The CDR3 has 16 amino acids. The germline V gene encodes CDR1 SGHNT and CDR2 YYREEE (reference sequence). Trimming cost V 4 bases and J 1 base, with 16 bases left between them. The CDR3 sequence is CASSLRVGGGTDTQYF. In nucleotides, the CDR3 is TGTGCCAGCAGCCTTAGGGTGGGGGGAGGCACAGATACGCAGTATTTT.

About this clone: The same CDR3 also results from other DNA sequences found in this sample. This rearrangement joins TRBV6-5 to TRBJ1-4; 9 bases align to TRBD1. J gave up 8 bases and V 0 bases, and 4 bases lay outside the gene matches. Germline values: CDR1 MNHEY, CDR2 SVGAGI. The CDR3 has 15 residues. The CDR3 bases are TGTGCCAGCAGTTACTCCGGGACAGGGAGGGAAAAACTGTTTTTT. Translated, it gives CASSYSGTGREKLFF.

V and J are TRBV5-6 and TRBJ2-1; possible D gene TRBD1, 5 bases. V lost 3 bases and J 0 bases, leaving 16 bases between the germline ends. This CDR3 spans 17 amino acids. Germline V gives CDR1 SGHDT, CDR2 YYEEEE. CDR3 residues: CASSSLQVLDSYNEQFF. CDR3 coding DNA: TGTGCCAGCAGCTCACTACAGGTGTTGGACTCCTACAATGAGCAGTTCTTC.

The rearrangement joins TRBV6-5 to TRBJ1-5; D remains ambiguous. The CDR3 runs 15 residues. CDR1 and CDR2 (germline): MNHEY, SVGAGI. V was shortened by 0 bases and J by 0 bases, with 6 bases between the two germline ends. The CDR3, as DNA: TGTGCCAGCAGTTACTCGAGGTATAGCAATCAGCCCCAGCATTTT. Its protein is CASSYSRYSNQPQHF.